A selection of T cell receptor beta chains follows, all from one sample in a study of T cell repertoires in cytomegalovirus infection. TCRdb redid the calling of the reads with MiXCR, one entry per CDR3 protein. The sample has 500,000 to 600,000 distinct CDR3 sequences, about 17% seen once. Sequencing was performed on CD8+ T cells from PBMCs. Receptors originate from a human donor in good health (CMV status not recorded). Some clones in this sample may be carry-over from other donors' samples. CDR3s include the opening cysteine and the closing phenylalanine or tryptophan. D genes are given only for firm matches. Clone size is shown for a subset of rows, as once, few, many or a class of expanded clone.

abundance: few
v_gene: TRBV6-8
d_gene: NA
j_gene: TRBJ2-5
CDR3aa: CASTPWAEGMRRQETQYF
CDR3nt: TGTGCCAGCACTCCTTGGGCGGAAGGTATGAGACGGCAAGAGACCCAGTACTTC

abundance: many
v_gene: TRBV10-3
d_gene: NA
j_gene: TRBJ1-1
CDR3aa: CAISPDLAGVNTEAFF
CDR3nt: TGTGCCATCAGCCCTGACCTAGCCGGTGTGAACACTGAAGCTTTCTTT

abundance: many
v_gene: TRBV12-3/TRBV12-4
d_gene: NA
j_gene: TRBJ1-2
CDR3aa: CASIPRAGTSYGYTF
CDR3nt: TGTGCCAGCATACCGCGGGCGGGGACGAGCTATGGCTACACCTTC

abundance: NA
v_gene: TRBV29-1
d_gene: NA
j_gene: TRBJ1-2
CDR3aa: CSVEVRQGSYTF
CDR3nt: TGCAGCGTTGAAGTTCGGCAGGGTAGCTACACCTTC

abundance: many
v_gene: TRBV11-2
d_gene: TRBD2
j_gene: TRBJ2-1
CDR3aa: CASSLDRSGSEHNEQFF
CDR3nt: TGTGCCAGCAGCTTAGACCGAAGCGGGAGTGAGCACAATGAGCAGTTCTTC

abundance: many
v_gene: TRBV29-1
d_gene: NA
j_gene: TRBJ1-5
CDR3aa: CSASEGFNQPQHF
CDR3nt: TGCAGCGCCTCTGAAGGTTTCAATCAGCCCCAGCATTTT

abundance: many
v_gene: TRBV7-9
d_gene: TRBD2
j_gene: TRBJ2-1
CDR3aa: CASSLTSGKNEQFF
CDR3nt: TGTGCCAGCAGCTTGACTAGCGGGAAGAATGAGCAGTTCTTC

abundance: NA
v_gene: TRBV4-2
d_gene: NA
j_gene: TRBJ1-4
CDR3aa: CASSQADSGDEKLFF
CDR3nt: TGTGCCAGCAGCCAAGCCGACTCAGGGGATGAAAAACTGTTTTTT

abundance: few
v_gene: TRBV2
d_gene: NA
j_gene: TRBJ2-7
CDR3aa: CASIQREMPTQYF
CDR3nt: TGTGCCAGCATTCAACGGGAGATGCCCACACAGTACTTC

abundance: NA
v_gene: TRBV12-3/TRBV12-4
d_gene: NA
j_gene: TRBJ2-5
CDR3aa: CASSLAMYRKFETQYF
CDR3nt: TGTGCCAGCAGTTTAGCGATGTACCGGAAATTTGAGACCCAGTACTTC

abundance: many
v_gene: TRBV6-5
d_gene: NA
j_gene: TRBJ2-3
CDR3aa: CASSYSAGRGTDTQYF
CDR3nt: TGTGCCAGCAGTTACTCGGCAGGGCGGGGTACAGATACGCAGTATTTT

abundance: few
v_gene: TRBV20-1
d_gene: TRBD2
j_gene: TRBJ2-7
CDR3aa: CSAIGTSAWRQYF
CDR3nt: TGCAGTGCTATCGGGACTAGTGCATGGCGACAGTACTTC

abundance: few
v_gene: TRBV29-1
d_gene: NA
j_gene: TRBJ1-1
CDR3aa: CSVEGGASTEAFF
CDR3nt: TGCAGCGTTGAAGGGGGCGCGAGCACTGAAGCTTTCTTT

abundance: many
v_gene: TRBV7-9
d_gene: NA
j_gene: TRBJ1-5
CDR3aa: CASSSAGSAQHF
CDR3nt: TGTGCCAGCAGTTCGGCGGGGTCAGCCCAGCATTTT

abundance: few
v_gene: TRBV7-9
d_gene: NA
j_gene: TRBJ2-5
CDR3aa: CASREGSETQYF
CDR3nt: TGTGCCAGCCGTGAGGGATCGGAGACCCAGTACTTC

abundance: many
v_gene: TRBV7-8
d_gene: TRBD2
j_gene: TRBJ2-2
CDR3aa: CASSRNSGGGNTGELFF
CDR3nt: TGTGCCAGCAGCCGTAACAGCGGGGGGGGTAACACCGGGGAGCTGTTTTTT

abundance: NA
v_gene: TRBV30
d_gene: TRBD2
j_gene: TRBJ2-1
CDR3aa: CASAGSSGRGGGGFF
CDR3nt: TGTGCCTCAGCAGGGTCGAGCGGGAGGGGAGGGGGGGGGTTCTTC

abundance: few
v_gene: TRBV19
d_gene: NA
j_gene: TRBJ1-3
CDR3aa: CASSIPTTDGNTIYF
CDR3nt: TGTGCCAGTAGTATCCCTACGACTGATGGAAACACCATATATTTT

abundance: NA
v_gene: TRBV18
d_gene: TRBD1
j_gene: TRBJ2-1
CDR3aa: CASSPGTGSNEQFF
CDR3nt: TGTGCCAGCTCACCAGGGACAGGAAGCAATGAGCAGTTCTTC

abundance: NA
v_gene: TRBV2
d_gene: TRBD2
j_gene: TRBJ2-3
CDR3aa: CASITSGLRTDTQYF
CDR3nt: TGTGCCAGCATCACTAGCGGGCTTCGAACAGATACGCAGTATTTT

abundance: NA
v_gene: TRBV7-8
d_gene: NA
j_gene: TRBJ2-5
CDR3aa: CASALGKQETQYF
CDR3nt: TGTGCCAGCGCCCTGGGAAAACAAGAGACCCAGTACTTC

abundance: few
v_gene: TRBV5-1
d_gene: NA
j_gene: TRBJ1-1
CDR3aa: CASSLEGIAFF
CDR3nt: TGCGCCAGCAGCTTGGAAGGTATCGCTTTCTTT

abundance: NA
v_gene: TRBV7-9
d_gene: TRBD2
j_gene: TRBJ2-1
CDR3aa: CASSLGGLGSDEQFF
CDR3nt: TGTGCCAGCAGCTTAGGGGGACTAGGATCCGATGAGCAGTTCTTC

abundance: many
v_gene: TRBV19
d_gene: NA
j_gene: TRBJ1-5
CDR3aa: CASSPPLHF
CDR3nt: TGTGCCAGTAGTCCCCCCTTGCATTTT

abundance: NA
v_gene: TRBV9
d_gene: NA
j_gene: TRBJ2-3
CDR3aa: CASSVAGRDTQYF
CDR3nt: TGTGCCAGCAGCGTAGCGGGTCGAGATACGCAGTATTTT

abundance: NA
v_gene: TRBV27
d_gene: NA
j_gene: TRBJ2-3
CDR3aa: CATQGGADTQYF
CDR3nt: TGTGCCACCCAGGGGGGCGCAGATACGCAGTATTTT

abundance: many
v_gene: TRBV7-6
d_gene: NA
j_gene: TRBJ1-6
CDR3aa: CASSLRRGGNSPLHF
CDR3nt: TGTGCCAGCAGCTTAAGGAGGGGGGGGAACTCACCCCTCCACTTT

abundance: NA
v_gene: TRBV28
d_gene: TRBD1
j_gene: TRBJ1-1
CDR3aa: CASSATGWRTEAFF
CDR3nt: TGTGCCAGCAGCGCGACAGGGTGGCGGACTGAAGCTTTCTTT

abundance: many
v_gene: TRBV6-6
d_gene: NA
j_gene: TRBJ2-2
CDR3aa: CASISNTGELFF
CDR3nt: TGTGCCAGCATTTCCAACACCGGGGAGCTGTTTTTT

abundance: few
v_gene: TRBV6-5
d_gene: NA
j_gene: TRBJ2-7
CDR3aa: CASRFGFEQYF
CDR3nt: TGTGCCAGCAGATTCGGGTTCGAGCAGTACTTC

abundance: NA
v_gene: TRBV30
d_gene: TRBD2
j_gene: TRBJ2-1
CDR3aa: CAWSAGTSGSYNEQFF
CDR3nt: TGTGCCTGGAGTGCCGGGACTAGCGGGAGTTACAATGAGCAGTTCTTC

abundance: NA
v_gene: TRBV11-2
d_gene: TRBD1
j_gene: TRBJ1-2
CDR3aa: CASSSTGAGDGYTF
CDR3nt: TGTGCCAGCAGCTCGACAGGGGCGGGTGATGGCTACACCTTC

abundance: NA
v_gene: TRBV11-2
d_gene: TRBD1
j_gene: TRBJ2-2
CDR3aa: CASSFYRGHGELFF
CDR3nt: TGTGCCAGCAGCTTTTACAGGGGGCACGGGGAGCTGTTTTTT

abundance: many
v_gene: TRBV7-6
d_gene: NA
j_gene: TRBJ1-5
CDR3aa: CASSLKGRGNQPQHF
CDR3nt: TGTGCCAGCAGCTTAAAGGGACGGGGCAATCAGCCCCAGCATTTT

abundance: few
v_gene: TRBV11-2
d_gene: NA
j_gene: TRBJ1-2
CDR3aa: CASSLQGKEYGYTF
CDR3nt: TGTGCCAGCAGCTTACAGGGAAAGGAATATGGCTACACCTTC

abundance: many
v_gene: TRBV6-1
d_gene: TRBD1
j_gene: TRBJ1-2
CDR3aa: CASRPGTGDYGYTF
CDR3nt: TGTGCCAGCAGACCCGGGACAGGGGACTATGGCTACACCTTC

abundance: few
v_gene: TRBV15
d_gene: TRBD1
j_gene: TRBJ1-2
CDR3aa: CATSRDRYRGGGYTF
CDR3nt: TGTGCCACCAGCAGAGATAGATACAGGGGAGGTGGCTACACCTTC